This T cell receptor (beta chain) was recorded in a study of spatial heterogeneity in lung cancer. Stated time point: sample taken at primary tumor resection. In each case, whole RNA from tumor, nontumor lung or frozen PBMC was sequenced unsorted. This clonotype showed up many times. Germline values: CDR1 SQVTM, CDR2 ANQGSEA. V lost 4 bases and J lost 2; bases outside the gene matches: 1. CDR3 length: 12 amino acids. Each CDR3 protein gets one entry after TCRdb re-called the 5' RACE reads with MiXCR. The sample carries roughly 40,000 distinct CDR3 sequences, roughly 7.1% recorded once. The chain recombines TRBV29-1 with TRBJ1-1; 7 nucleotides agree with TRBD1. Sequenced here: PBMCs, sampled at surgery. The sequence was obtained from a female donor with early-stage non-small cell lung cancer. The DNA for the CDR3 is TGCAGCGTTGGGACAGGAAACACTGAAGCTTTCTTT. Encoded protein: CSVGTGNTEAFF.